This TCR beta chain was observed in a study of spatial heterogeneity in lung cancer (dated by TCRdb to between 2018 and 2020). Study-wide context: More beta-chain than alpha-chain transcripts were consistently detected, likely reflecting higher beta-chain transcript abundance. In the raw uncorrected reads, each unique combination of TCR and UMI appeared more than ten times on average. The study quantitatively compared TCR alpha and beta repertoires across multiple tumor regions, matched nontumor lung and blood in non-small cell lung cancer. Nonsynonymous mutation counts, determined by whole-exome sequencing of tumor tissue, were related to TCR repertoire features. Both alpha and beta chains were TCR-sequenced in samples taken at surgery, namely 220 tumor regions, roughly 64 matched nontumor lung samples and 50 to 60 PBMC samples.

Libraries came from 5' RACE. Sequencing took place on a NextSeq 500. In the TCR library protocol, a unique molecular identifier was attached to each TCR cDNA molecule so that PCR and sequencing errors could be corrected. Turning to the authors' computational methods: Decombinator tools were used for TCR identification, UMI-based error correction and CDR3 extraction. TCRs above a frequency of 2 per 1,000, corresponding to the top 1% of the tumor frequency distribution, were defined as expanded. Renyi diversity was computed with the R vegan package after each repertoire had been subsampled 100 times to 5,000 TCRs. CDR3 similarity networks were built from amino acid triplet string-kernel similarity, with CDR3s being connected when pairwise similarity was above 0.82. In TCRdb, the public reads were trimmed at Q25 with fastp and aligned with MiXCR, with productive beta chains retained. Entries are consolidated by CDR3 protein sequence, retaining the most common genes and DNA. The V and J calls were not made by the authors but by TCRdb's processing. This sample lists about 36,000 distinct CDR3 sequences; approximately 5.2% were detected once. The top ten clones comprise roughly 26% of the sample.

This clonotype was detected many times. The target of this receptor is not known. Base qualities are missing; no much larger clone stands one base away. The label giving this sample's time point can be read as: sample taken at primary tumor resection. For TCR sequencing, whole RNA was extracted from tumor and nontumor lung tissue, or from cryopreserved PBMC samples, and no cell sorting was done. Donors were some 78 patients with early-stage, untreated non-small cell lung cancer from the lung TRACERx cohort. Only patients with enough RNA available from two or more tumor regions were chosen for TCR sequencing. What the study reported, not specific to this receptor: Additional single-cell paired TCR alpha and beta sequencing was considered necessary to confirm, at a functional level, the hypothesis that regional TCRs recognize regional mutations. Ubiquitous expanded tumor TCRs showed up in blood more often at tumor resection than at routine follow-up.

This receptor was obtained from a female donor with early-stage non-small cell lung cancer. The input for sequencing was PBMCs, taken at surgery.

The CDR3 protein: CSARALGLPVGNEQFF. The nucleotide sequence reads TGCAGTGCTAGAGCCCTGGGACTCCCCGTGGGCAATGAGCAGTTCTTC. The rearranged segments are TRBV20-1 and TRBJ2-1; matching of 6 bases hints at TRBD2 as the D gene. V sheds 1 base and J sheds 6 bases, leaving 19 bases between their ends. Based on the germline V gene (reference sequence), the CDR1 and CDR2 sequences are DFQATT and SNEGSKA. Including cysteine and phenylalanine, the CDR3 has 16 amino acids. Solely the CDR3 DNA is kept, with 48 bases framed from the first base.